This T cell receptor (beta chain) derives from a study of radiation and T cells in renal cell carcinoma. This CDR3 region has 13 residues. Germline V gives CDR1 SGHAT, CDR2 FQNNGV. Trimming removed 1 base at V and 5 bases at J, with 8 bases between. The data were produced by immunoSEQ multiplex PCR, yet TCRdb's version contains in-frame clones alone and is incomplete. The sample yields tens of thousands of clones, 80% seen once. The sample's time point: blood 2 weeks post-SBRT. The treatment is: 15 Gy SBRT to primary tumor, nephrectomy 4 weeks later. This sequence joins TRBV11-2 and TRBJ2-5, with D unresolved. The sequence derives from a woman between 65 and 79 years old with renal cell carcinoma. The source material was blood, sampled from a patient whose treatment included radiotherapy and nephrectomy. The CDR3 region has the DNA TGTGCCAGCAGCTTAGTTCTATTGGAGACCCAGTACTTC. Translated, it gives CASSLVLLETQYF. The complete variable domain, with remaining parts taken from reference TRBV11-2 and TRBJ2-5, reads EAGVAQSPRYKIIEKRQSVAFWCNPISGHATLYWYQQILGQGPKLLIQFQNNGVVDDSQLPKDRFSAERLKGVDSTLKIQPAKLEDSAVYLCASSLVLLETQYFGPGTRLLVL.